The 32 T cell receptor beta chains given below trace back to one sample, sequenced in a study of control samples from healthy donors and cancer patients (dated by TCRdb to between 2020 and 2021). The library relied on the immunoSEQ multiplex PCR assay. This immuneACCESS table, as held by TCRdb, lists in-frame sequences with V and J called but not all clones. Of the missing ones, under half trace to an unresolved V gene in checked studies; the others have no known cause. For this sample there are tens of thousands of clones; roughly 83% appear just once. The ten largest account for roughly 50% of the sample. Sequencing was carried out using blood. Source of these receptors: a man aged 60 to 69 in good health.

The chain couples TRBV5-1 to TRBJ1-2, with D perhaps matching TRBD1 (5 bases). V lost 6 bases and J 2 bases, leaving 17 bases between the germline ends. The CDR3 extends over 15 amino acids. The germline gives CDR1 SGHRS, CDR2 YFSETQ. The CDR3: CASIPAAGANYGYTF. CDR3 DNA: TGCGCCAGCATCCCCGCAGCCGGGGCGAACTATGGCTACACCTTC.

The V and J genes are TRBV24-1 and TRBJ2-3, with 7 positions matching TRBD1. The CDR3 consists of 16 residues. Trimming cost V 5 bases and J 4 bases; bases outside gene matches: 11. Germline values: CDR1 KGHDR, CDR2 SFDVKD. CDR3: CATSVLDRDGPDTQYF. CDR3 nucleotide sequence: TGTGCCACCAGTGTCCTCGACAGGGATGGTCCAGATACGCAGTATTTT.

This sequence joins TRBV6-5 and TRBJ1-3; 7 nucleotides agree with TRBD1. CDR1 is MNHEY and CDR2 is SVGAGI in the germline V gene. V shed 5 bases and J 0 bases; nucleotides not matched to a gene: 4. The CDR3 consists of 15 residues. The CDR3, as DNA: TGTGCCAGCAGTACGACAGGGTTCTCTGGAAACACCATATATTTT. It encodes CASSTTGFSGNTIYF.

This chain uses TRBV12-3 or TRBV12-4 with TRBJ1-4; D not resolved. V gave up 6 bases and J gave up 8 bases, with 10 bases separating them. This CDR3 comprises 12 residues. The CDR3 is CASSPNGEKLFF. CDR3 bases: TGTGCCAGCAGCCCCAACGGAGAAAAACTGTTTTTT.

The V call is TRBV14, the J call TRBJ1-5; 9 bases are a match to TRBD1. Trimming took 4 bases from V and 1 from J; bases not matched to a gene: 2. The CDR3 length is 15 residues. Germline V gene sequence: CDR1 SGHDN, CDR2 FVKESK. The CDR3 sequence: CASSLGQGSNQPQHF. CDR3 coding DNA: TGTGCCAGCAGCCTCGGACAGGGGAGCAATCAGCCCCAGCATTTT.

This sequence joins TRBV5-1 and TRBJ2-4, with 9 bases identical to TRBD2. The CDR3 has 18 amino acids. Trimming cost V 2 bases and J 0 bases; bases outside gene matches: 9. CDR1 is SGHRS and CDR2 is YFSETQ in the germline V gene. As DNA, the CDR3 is TGCGCCAGCAGCTTCTCGCGGGAGGGCAATCTAGCCAAAAACATTCAGTACTTC. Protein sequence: CASSFSREGNLAKNIQYF.

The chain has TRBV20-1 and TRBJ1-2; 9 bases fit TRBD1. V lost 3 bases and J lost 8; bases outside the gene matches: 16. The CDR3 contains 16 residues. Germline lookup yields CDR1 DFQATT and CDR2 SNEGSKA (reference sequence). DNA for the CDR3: TGCAGTGCTAGTACAGGGGGCTGGGGGACTGCATGGGGCTACACCTTC. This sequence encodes CSASTGGWGTAWGYTF.

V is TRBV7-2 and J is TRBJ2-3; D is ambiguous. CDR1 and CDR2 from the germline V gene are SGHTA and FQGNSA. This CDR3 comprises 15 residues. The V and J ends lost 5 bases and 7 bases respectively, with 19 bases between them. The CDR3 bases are TGTGCCAGCAGCCCCCAGACCCCCGGTGTGAATACGCAGTATTTT. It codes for CASSPQTPGVNTQYF.

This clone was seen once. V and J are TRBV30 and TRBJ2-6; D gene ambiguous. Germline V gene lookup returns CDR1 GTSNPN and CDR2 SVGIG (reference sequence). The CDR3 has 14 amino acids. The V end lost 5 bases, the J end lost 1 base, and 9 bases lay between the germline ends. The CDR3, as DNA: TGTGCCTGGGACCTCGCTTCTGGGGCCAACGTCCTGACTTTC. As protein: CAWDLASGANVLTF. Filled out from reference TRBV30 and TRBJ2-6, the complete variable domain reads SQTIHQWPATLVQPVGSPLSLECTVEGTSNPNLYWYRQAAGRGLQLLFYSVGIGQISSEVPQNLSASRPQDRQFILSSKKLLLSDSGFYLCAWDLASGANVLTFGAGSRLTVL.

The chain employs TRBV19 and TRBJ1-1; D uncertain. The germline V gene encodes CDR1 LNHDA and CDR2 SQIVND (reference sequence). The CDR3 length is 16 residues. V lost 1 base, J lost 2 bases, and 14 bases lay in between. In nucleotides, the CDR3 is TGTGCCAGTAGTATAGCTCCACGCCCGGGTAACACTGAAGCTTTCTTT. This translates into CASSIAPRPGNTEAFF.

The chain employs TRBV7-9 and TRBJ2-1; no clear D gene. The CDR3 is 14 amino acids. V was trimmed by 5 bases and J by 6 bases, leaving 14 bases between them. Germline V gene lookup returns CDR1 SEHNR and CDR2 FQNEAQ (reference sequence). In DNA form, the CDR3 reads TGTGCCAGCAGCCTGACGGTTGGGTCCAATGAGCAGTTCTTC. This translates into CASSLTVGSNEQFF.

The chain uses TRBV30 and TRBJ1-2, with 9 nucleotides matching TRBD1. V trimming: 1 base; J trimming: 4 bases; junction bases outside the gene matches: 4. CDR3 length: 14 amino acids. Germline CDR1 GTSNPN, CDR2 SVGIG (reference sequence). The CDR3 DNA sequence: TGTGCCTGGAGTGATCGGGGACAGGGCTATGGCTACACCTTC. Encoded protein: CAWSDRGQGYGYTF.

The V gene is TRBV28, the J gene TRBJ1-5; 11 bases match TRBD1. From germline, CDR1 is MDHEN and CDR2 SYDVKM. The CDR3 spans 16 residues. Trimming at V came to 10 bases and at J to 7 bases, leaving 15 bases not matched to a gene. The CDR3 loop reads CATEDRGRGLGQPQHF. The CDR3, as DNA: TGTGCCACCGAGGACAGGGGGCGAGGGTTGGGACAGCCCCAGCATTTT.

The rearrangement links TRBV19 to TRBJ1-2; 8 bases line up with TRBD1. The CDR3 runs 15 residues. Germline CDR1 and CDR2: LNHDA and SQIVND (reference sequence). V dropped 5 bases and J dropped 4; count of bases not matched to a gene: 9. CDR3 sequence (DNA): TGTGCCAGTAGTCCAATCGGACAGGGCGTCTATGGCTACACCTTC. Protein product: CASSPIGQGVYGYTF.

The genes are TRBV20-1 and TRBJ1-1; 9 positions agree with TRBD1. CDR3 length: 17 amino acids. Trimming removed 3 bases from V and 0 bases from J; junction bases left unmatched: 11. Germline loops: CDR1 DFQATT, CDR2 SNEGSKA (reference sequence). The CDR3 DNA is TGCAGTGCTAGTGGCTCGGGGACAGGGTACATGAACACTGAAGCTTTCTTT. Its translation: CSASGSGTGYMNTEAFF.

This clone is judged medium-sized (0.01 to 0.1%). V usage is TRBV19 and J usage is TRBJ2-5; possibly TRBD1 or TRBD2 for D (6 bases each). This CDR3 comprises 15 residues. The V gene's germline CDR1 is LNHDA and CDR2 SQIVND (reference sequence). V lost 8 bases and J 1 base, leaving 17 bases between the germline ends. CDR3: CASAARGQAQETQYF. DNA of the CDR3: TGTGCCAGTGCCGCACGGGGGCAGGCCCAAGAGACCCAGTACTTC.

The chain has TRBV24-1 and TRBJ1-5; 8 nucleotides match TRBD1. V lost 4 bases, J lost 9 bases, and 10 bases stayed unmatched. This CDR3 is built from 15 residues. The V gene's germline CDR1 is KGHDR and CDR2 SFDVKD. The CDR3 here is CATSEGQAPGRPQHF. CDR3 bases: TGTGCCACCAGTGAGGGACAGGCCCCCGGACGGCCCCAGCATTTT.

CDR3 in amino acids: CASSLGTSGGATNEQFF. The CDR3 DNA reads TGCGCCAGCAGCCTGGGGACTAGCGGGGGGGCCACGAATGAGCAGTTCTTC. J is TRBJ2-1 and V is TRBV4-3, with TRBD2 matching 16 bases. The V segment lost 4 bases and the J segment 7 bases; nucleotides outside the gene matches: 7. The germline V gene has CDR1 LGHNA and CDR2 YSLEER. The length of the CDR3 is 17 residues.

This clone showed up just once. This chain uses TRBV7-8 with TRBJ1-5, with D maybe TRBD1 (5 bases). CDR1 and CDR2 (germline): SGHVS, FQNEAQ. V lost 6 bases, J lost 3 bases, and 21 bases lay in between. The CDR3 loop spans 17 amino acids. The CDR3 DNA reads TGTGCCAGCAGTCAAACCCGGCGCGGGGGTTTCAATCAGCCCCAGCATTTT. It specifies CASSQTRRGGFNQPQHF.

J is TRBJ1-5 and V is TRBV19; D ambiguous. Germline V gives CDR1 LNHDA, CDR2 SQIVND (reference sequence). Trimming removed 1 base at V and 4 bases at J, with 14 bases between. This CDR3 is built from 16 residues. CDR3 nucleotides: TGTGCCAGTAGTATAGGAGTATCGGGGAGGAATCAGCCCCAGCATTTT. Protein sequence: CASSIGVSGRNQPQHF.

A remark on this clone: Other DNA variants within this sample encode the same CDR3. In DNA form, the CDR3 reads TGTGCCAGCAGAGCCACTAGCGGGACGGCAGATACGCAGTATTTT. Amino acids: CASRATSGTADTQYF. This chain links TRBV2 with TRBJ2-3; TRBD2 matches 10 bases. Germline V lookup: CDR1 SNHLY, CDR2 FYNNEI. The ends lost 6 bases at V and 4 bases at J; junction bases unmatched: 7. The CDR3 is 15 residues long.

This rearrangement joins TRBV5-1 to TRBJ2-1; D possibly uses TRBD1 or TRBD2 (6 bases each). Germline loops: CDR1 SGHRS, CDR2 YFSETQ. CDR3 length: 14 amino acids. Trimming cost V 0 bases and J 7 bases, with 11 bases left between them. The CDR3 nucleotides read TGCGCCAGCAGCTTGGTTGGAGGGGGGAATGAGCAGTTCTTC. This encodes CASSLVGGGNEQFF.

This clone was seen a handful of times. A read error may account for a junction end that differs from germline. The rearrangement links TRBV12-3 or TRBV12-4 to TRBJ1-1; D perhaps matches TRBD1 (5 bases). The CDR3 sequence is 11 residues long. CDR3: CASSWGVVKGF. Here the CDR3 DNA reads TGTGCCAGCAGTTGGGGGGTGGTCAAAGGATTT.

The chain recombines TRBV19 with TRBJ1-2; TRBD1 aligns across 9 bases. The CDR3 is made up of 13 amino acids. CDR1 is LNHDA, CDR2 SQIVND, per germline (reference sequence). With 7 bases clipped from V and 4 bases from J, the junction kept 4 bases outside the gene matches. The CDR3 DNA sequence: TGTGCCAGTACCCCGGACAGGGGCTATGGCTACACCTTC. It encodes CASTPDRGYGYTF.

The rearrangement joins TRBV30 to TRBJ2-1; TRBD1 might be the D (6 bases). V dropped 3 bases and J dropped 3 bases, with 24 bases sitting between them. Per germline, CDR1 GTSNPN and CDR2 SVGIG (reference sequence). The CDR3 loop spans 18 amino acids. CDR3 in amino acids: CAWSGFAQAGAVYNEQFF. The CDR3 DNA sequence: TGTGCCTGGAGCGGCTTCGCCCAAGCAGGGGCTGTCTACAATGAGCAGTTCTTC.

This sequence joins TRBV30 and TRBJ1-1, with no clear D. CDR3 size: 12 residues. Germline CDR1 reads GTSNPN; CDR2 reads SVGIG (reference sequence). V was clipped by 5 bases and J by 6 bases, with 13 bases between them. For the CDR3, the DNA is TGTGCCTGGGGACTGACGGCGGCTGAAGCTTTCTTT. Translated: CAWGLTAAEAFF. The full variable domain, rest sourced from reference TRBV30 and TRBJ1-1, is SQTIHQWPATLVQPVGSPLSLECTVEGTSNPNLYWYRQAAGRGLQLLFYSVGIGQISSEVPQNLSASRPQDRQFILSSKKLLLSDSGFYLCAWGLTAAEAFFGQGTRLTVV.

The CDR3 spells CASSPPPGQRDPYF. The DNA of the CDR3 is TGTGCCAGCAGTCCGCCGCCGGGACAAAGGGATCCGTACTTC. V usage is TRBV28 and J usage is TRBJ2-7, with a possible D match to TRBD1 (6 bases). This CDR3 is 14 amino acids long. Germline CDR1 is MDHEN and CDR2 is SYDVKM. V lost 5 bases, J lost 12 bases, and 23 bases lay in between.

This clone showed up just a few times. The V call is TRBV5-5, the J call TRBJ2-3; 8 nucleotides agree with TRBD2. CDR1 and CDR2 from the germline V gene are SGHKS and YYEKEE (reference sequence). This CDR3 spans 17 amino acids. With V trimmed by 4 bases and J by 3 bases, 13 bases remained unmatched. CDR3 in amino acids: CASSPAPRGGQTDTQYF. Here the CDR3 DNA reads TGTGCCAGCAGCCCGGCTCCCCGGGGGGGGCAAACAGATACGCAGTATTTT.

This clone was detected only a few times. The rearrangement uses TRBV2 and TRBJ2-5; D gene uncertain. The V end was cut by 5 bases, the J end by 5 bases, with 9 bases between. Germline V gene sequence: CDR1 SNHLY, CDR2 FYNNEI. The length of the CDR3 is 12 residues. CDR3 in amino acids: CASSTWVETQYF. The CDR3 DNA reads TGTGCCAGCAGTACGTGGGTTGAGACCCAGTACTTC.

This CDR3 is CASSRRQGAYNEQFF. The CDR3 nucleotides are TGTGCCAGCAGTCGCCGACAGGGCGCCTACAATGAGCAGTTCTTC. The chain is built from TRBV27 and TRBJ2-1; 7 positions match TRBD1. The CDR3 loop spans 15 amino acids. V lost 5 bases to trimming and J lost 2 bases; unmatched junction nucleotides: 6. In germline, CDR1 is MNHEY, CDR2 SMNVEV (reference sequence).

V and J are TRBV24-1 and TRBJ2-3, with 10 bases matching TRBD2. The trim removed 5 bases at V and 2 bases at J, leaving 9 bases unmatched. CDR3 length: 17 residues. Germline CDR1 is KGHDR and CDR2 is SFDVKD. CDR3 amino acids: CATSGGLAGVNTDTQYF. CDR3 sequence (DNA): TGTGCCACCAGTGGCGGCCTAGCGGGAGTAAACACAGATACGCAGTATTTT.

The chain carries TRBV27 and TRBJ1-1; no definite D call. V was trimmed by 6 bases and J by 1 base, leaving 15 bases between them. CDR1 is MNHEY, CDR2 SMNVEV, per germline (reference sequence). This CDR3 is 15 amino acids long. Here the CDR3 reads CASSPYPNRNTEAFF. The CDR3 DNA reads TGTGCCAGCAGCCCATATCCTAACCGGAACACTGAAGCTTTCTTT.